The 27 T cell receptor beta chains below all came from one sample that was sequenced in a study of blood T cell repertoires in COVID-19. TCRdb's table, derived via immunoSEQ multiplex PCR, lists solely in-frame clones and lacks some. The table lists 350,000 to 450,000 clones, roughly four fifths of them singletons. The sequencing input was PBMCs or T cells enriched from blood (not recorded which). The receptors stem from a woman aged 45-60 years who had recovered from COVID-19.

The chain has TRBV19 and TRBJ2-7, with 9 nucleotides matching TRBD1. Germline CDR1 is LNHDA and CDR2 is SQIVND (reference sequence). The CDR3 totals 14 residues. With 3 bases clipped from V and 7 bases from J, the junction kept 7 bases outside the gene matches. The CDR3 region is CASSIGTGPWEQYF. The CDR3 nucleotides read TGTGCCAGTAGTATTGGGACAGGGCCGTGGGAGCAGTACTTC.

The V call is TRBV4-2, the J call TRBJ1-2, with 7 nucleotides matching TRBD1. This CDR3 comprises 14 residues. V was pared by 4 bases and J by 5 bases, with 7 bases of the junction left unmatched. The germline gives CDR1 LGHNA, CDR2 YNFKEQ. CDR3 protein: CASSRPDREYGYTF. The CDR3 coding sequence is TGTGCCAGCAGCCGACCAGACAGGGAGTATGGCTACACCTTC.

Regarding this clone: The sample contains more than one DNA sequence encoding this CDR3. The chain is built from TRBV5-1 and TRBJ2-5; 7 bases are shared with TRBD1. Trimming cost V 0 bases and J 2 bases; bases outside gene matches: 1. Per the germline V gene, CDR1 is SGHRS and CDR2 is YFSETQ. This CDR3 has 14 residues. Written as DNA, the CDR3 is TGCGCCAGCAGCTTGGGACAGGGTCAAGAGACCCAGTACTTC. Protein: CASSLGQGQETQYF.

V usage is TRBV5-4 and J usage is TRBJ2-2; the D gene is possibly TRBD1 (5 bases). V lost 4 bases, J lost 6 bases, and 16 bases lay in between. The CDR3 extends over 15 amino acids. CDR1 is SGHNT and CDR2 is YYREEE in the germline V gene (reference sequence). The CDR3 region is CASSPVGAPPGELFF. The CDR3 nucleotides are TGTGCCAGCAGCCCCGTAGGGGCCCCCCCCGGGGAGCTGTTTTTT.

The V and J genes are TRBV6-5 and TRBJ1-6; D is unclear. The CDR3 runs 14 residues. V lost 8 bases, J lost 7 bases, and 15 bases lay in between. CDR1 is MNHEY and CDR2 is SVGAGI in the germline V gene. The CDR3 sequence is CASDEGRRNSPLHF. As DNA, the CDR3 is TGTGCCAGCGACGAGGGCAGGAGGAATTCACCCCTCCACTTT.

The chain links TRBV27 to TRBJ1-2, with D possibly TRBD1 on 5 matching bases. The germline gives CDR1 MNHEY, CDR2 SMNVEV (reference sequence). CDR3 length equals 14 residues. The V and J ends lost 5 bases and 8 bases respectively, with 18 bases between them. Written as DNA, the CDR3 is TGTGCCAGCAGTGCTAAGGGGCTCTTGGAAGGCTACACCTTC. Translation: CASSAKGLLEGYTF.

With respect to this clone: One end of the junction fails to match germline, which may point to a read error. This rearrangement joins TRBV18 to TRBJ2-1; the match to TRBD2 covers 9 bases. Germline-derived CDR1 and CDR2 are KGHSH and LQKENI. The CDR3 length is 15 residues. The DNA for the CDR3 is TGTGCCAGCACACCCCAAATAGCGGGGGACAATGAGCAGTTCTTC. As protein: CASTPQIAGDNEQFF.

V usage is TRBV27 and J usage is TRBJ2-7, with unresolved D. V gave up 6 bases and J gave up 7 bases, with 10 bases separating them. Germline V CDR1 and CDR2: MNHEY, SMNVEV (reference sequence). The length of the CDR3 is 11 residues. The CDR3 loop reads CASSGSREQYF. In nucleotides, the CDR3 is TGTGCCAGCAGCGGGTCACGGGAGCAGTACTTC.

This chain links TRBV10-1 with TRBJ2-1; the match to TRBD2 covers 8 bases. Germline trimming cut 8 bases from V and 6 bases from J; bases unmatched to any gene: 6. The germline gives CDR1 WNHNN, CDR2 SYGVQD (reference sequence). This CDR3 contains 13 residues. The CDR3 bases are TGCGCCAGCCCAGGACTAGCAACCAATGAGCAGTTCTTC. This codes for CASPGLATNEQFF.

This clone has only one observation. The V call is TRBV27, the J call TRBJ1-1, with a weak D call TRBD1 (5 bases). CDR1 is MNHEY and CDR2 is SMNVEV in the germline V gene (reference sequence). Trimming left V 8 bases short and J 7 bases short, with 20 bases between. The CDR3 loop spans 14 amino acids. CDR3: CASRLRRDFGEAFF. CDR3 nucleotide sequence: TGTGCCAGCCGACTTCGCAGGGACTTTGGTGAAGCTTTCTTT.

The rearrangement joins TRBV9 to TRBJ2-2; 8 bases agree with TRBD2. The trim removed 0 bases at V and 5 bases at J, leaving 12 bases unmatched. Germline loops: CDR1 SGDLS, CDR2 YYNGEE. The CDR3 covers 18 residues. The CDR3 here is CASSVGLAGLLGTGELFF. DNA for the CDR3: TGTGCCAGCAGCGTAGGGCTAGCGGGTTTGCTGGGGACCGGGGAGCTGTTTTTT.

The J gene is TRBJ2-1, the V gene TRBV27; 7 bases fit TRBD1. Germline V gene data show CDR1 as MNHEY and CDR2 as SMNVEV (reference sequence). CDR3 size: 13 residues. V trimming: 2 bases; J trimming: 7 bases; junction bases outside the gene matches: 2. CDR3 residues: CASSLGRGNEQFF. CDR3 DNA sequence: TGTGCCAGCAGTTTAGGCAGGGGGAATGAGCAGTTCTTC.

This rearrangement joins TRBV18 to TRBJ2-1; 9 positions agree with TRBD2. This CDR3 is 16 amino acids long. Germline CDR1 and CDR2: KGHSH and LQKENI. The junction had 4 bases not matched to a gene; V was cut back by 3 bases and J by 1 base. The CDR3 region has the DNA TGTGCCAGCTCACCGGGACTAGCCAGTTCCTACAATGAGCAGTTCTTC. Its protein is CASSPGLASSYNEQFF.

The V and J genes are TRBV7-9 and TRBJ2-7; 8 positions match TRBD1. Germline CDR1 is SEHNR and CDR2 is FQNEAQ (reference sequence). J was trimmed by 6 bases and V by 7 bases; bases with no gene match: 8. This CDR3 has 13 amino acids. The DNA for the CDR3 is TGTGCCAGCACCCAGGGACAGGAGCTCGAGCAGTACTTC. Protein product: CASTQGQELEQYF.

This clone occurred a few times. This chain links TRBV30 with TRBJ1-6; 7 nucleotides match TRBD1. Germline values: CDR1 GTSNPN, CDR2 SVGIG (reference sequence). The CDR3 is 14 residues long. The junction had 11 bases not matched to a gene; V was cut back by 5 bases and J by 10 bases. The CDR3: CAWDRASNLSPLHF. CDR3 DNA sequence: TGTGCCTGGGACAGGGCGAGTAACCTCTCACCCCTCCACTTT.

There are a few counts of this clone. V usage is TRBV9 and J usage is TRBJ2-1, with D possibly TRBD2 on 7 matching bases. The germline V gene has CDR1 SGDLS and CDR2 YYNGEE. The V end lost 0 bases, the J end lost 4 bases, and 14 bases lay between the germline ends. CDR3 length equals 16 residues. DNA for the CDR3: TGTGCCAGCAGCGTAGCTGGGGGGGGGCATTACAATGAGCAGTTCTTC. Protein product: CASSVAGGGHYNEQFF.

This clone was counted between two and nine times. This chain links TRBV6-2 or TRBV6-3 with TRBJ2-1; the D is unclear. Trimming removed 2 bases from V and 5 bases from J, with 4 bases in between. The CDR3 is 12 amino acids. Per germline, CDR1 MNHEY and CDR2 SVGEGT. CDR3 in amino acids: CASSYPDNEQFF. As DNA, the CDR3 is TGTGCCAGCAGTTACCCGGACAATGAGCAGTTCTTC.

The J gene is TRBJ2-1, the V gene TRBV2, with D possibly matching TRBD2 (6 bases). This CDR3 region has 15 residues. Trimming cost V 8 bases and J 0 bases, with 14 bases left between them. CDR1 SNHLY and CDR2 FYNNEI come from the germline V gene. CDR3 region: CASSRGGNSYNEQFF. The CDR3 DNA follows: TGTGCCAGCTCCCGTGGGGGGAACTCCTACAATGAGCAGTTCTTC.

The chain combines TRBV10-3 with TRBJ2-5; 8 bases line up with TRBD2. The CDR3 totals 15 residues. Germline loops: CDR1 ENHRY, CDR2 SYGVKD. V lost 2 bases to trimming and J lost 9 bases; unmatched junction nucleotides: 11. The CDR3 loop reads CAISEVAKDGGAQYF. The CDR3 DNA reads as TGTGCCATCAGTGAGGTGGCAAAGGACGGGGGGGCCCAGTACTTC.

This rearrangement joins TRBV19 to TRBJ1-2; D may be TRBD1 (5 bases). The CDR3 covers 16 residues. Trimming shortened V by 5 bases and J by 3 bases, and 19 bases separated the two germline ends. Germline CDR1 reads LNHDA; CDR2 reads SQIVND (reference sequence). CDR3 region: CASSGVEGRAYYGYTF. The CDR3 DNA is TGTGCCAGTAGTGGAGTTGAAGGCAGGGCTTACTATGGCTACACCTTC.

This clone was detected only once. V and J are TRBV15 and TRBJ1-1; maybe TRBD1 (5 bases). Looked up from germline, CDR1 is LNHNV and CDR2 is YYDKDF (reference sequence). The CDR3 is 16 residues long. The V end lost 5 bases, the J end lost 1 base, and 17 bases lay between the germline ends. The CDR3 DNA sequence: TGTGCCACCAGCCGAGGACTAGGGGTTGGGAACACTGAAGCTTTCTTT. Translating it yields CATSRGLGVGNTEAFF. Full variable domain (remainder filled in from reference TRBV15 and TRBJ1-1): DAMVIQNPRYQVTQFGKPVTLSCSQTLNHNVMYWYQQKSSQAPKLLFHYYDKDFNNEADTPDNFQSRRPNTSFCFLDIRSPGLGDTAMYLCATSRGLGVGNTEAFFGQGTRLTVV.

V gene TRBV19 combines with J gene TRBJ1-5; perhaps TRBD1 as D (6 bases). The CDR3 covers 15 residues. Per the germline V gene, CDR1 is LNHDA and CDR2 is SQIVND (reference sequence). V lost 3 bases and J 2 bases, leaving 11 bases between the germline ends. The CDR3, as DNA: TGTGCCAGTAGTATTGGGACAACGGGCAATCAGCCCCAGCATTTT. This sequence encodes CASSIGTTGNQPQHF.

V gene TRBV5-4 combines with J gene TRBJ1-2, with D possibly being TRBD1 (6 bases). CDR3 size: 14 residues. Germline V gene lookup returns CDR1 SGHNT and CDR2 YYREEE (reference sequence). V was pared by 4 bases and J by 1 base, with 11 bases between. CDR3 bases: TGTGCCAGCAGCCCGGACAGCTTTAACTATGGCTACACCTTC. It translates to CASSPDSFNYGYTF.

The chain's CDR3 is CASSKWGLAGGTDTQYF. CDR3 nucleotide sequence: TGTGCCAGCAGCAAATGGGGGCTAGCGGGGGGCACAGATACGCAGTATTTT. This sequence joins TRBV3-1 (or the pseudogene TRBV3-2) and TRBJ2-3; 10 bases match TRBD2. Germline trimming cut 5 bases from V and 1 base from J; bases unmatched to any gene: 9. Per the germline V gene, CDR1 is LGHDT and CDR2 is YNNKEL (reference sequence). The CDR3 is 17 amino acids.

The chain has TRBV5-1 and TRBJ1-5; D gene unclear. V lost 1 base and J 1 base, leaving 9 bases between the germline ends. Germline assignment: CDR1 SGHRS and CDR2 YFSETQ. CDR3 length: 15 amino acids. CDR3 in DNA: TGCGCCAGCAGCTTGCACTCGGGGAGCAATCAGCCCCAGCATTTT. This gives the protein CASSLHSGSNQPQHF.

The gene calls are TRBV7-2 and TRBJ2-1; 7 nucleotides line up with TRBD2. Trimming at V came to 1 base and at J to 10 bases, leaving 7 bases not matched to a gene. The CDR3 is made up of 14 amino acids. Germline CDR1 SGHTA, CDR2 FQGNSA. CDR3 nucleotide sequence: TGTGCCAGCAGCTTAGGGGAGGGTATTGGGGAGCAGTTCTTC. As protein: CASSLGEGIGEQFF.

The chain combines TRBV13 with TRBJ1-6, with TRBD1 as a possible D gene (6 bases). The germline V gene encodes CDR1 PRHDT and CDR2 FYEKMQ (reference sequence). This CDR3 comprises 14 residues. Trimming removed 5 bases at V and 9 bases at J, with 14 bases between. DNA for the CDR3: TGTGCCAGCAGCGGGGGGGGGCTCGGTTCACCCCTCCACTTT. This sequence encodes CASSGGGLGSPLHF.